The next 30 T cell receptor beta chains were all read from a single sample in a study of long-term antiretroviral therapy in people with HIV. Version v3.0 of the immunoSEQ assay was performed at survey level. Libraries were prepared by immunoSEQ multiplex PCR; TCRdb keeps only in-frame clonotypes and omits some of them. The repertoire includes approximately 20,000 clones, 75% to 85% of them detected once, and approximately 12% sits in the top ten. Sequenced material: unsorted PBMCs, taken 0.2 years after starting antiretroviral therapy. The origin of the receptors is a middle-aged woman with HIV.

The CDR3 loop is CSVGKSGFSNEQFF. The CDR3 DNA is TGCAGCGTTGGTAAGAGCGGTTTTTCCAATGAGCAGTTCTTC. The chain is built from TRBV29-1 and TRBJ2-1; weak D call: TRBD2 (5 bases). Trimming stripped 4 bases from V and 6 bases from J, with 16 bases between. This CDR3 contains 14 residues. Per germline, CDR1 SQVTM and CDR2 ANQGSEA.

This chain uses TRBV5-1 with TRBJ2-7; D remains ambiguous. Germline V gene sequence: CDR1 SGHRS, CDR2 YFSETQ. CDR3 length: 12 amino acids. V lost 0 bases and J lost 12, with 13 bases in between. CDR3 DNA: TGCGCCAGCAGCTTGGTCGATTCCGATAGGTACTTC. Amino acid sequence: CASSLVDSDRYF.

A single count supports this clone. The chain links TRBV7-9 to TRBJ1-2; D not certain. In germline, CDR1 is SEHNR, CDR2 FQNEAQ (reference sequence). Trimming took off 2 bases at V and 4 bases at J, with 8 bases between the two ends. The CDR3 extends over 13 amino acids. CDR3 in amino acids: CASSLSGGYGYTF. In DNA, the CDR3 is TGTGCCAGCAGCTTATCGGGAGGCTATGGCTACACCTTC.

This chain links TRBV27 with TRBJ2-6; D unclear. The CDR3 totals 15 residues. V lost 3 bases, J lost 4 bases, and 10 bases lay in between. Per germline, CDR1 MNHEY and CDR2 SMNVEV (reference sequence). The CDR3 region has the DNA TGTGCCAGCAGTTTGTACGGGCCGGGGGCCAACGTCCTGACTTTC. This gives the protein CASSLYGPGANVLTF.

V usage is TRBV5-4 and J usage is TRBJ1-6; D is possibly TRBD1 (6 bases). The CDR3 covers 15 residues. Trimming left V 4 bases short and J 0 bases short, with 8 bases between. Germline V CDR1 and CDR2: SGHNT, YYREEE (reference sequence). This CDR3 is CASSPQGSYNSPLHF. CDR3 in DNA: TGTGCCAGCAGCCCACAGGGCTCCTATAATTCACCCCTCCACTTT.

The gene calls are TRBV5-4 and TRBJ1-1, with 7 bases that match TRBD1. Germline V lookup: CDR1 SGHNT, CDR2 YYREEE (reference sequence). V shed 4 bases and J 1 base; nucleotides not matched to a gene: 4. The CDR3 sequence is 14 residues long. CDR3 loop: CASSKRDRNTEAFF. CDR3 DNA sequence: TGTGCCAGCAGCAAAAGGGACAGGAACACTGAAGCTTTCTTT.

This clone was observed a single time. This chain uses TRBV27 with TRBJ2-7, with D hard to call. Trimming shortened V by 4 bases and J by 3 bases, and 10 bases separated the two germline ends. CDR1 and CDR2 (germline): MNHEY, SMNVEV (reference sequence). CDR3 length: 13 amino acids. CDR3 nucleotide sequence: TGTGCCAGCAGTTCAGTAGAGAGCTACGAGCAGTACTTC. It translates to CASSSVESYEQYF.

This chain links TRBV11-3 with TRBJ1-5, with no clear D. Trimming took 3 bases from V and 0 from J, leaving 15 bases between them. Germline loops: CDR1 SGHNT, CDR2 YENEEA. CDR3 length equals 17 residues. The CDR3 DNA sequence: TGTGCCAGCAGCTTCCCGCTTTCGGCCAATAGCAATCAGCCCCAGCATTTT. Encoded protein: CASSFPLSANSNQPQHF. Drawing the rest from reference TRBV11-3 and TRBJ1-5, the complete variable domain is EAGVVQSPRYKIIEKKQPVAFWCNPISGHNTLYWYLQNLGQGPELLIRYENEEAVDDSQLPKDRFSAERLKGVDSTLKIQPAELGDSAVYLCASSFPLSANSNQPQHFGDGTRLSIL.

The chain uses TRBV11-3 and TRBJ2-1; tentative D call: TRBD1 (7 bases). The V and J ends lost 5 bases and 3 bases respectively, with 20 bases between them. The CDR3 covers 17 residues. Germline CDR1 SGHNT, CDR2 YENEEA. CDR3 sequence (DNA): TGTGCCAGCAGCCCCCCCGACGCGGGACAGATCTACAATGAGCAGTTCTTC. Its translation: CASSPPDAGQIYNEQFF.

The chain combines TRBV25-1 with TRBJ1-1; possibly TRBD1 for D (5 bases). The V end lost 9 bases, the J end lost 4 bases, and 12 bases lay between the germline ends. Germline lookup yields CDR1 MGHDK and CDR2 SYGVNS. The length of the CDR3 is 12 residues. The CDR3 sequence is CASGGAGTEAFF. The CDR3 DNA follows: TGTGCCAGTGGGGGTGCTGGCACTGAAGCTTTCTTT.

The rearrangement uses TRBV19 and TRBJ1-5, with D unclear. This CDR3 spans 15 amino acids. Germline CDR1 and CDR2: LNHDA and SQIVND (reference sequence). Trimming took off 7 bases at V and 0 bases at J, with 13 bases between the two ends. CDR3 sequence reads: CASTSQSSSNQPQHF. CDR3 bases: TGTGCCAGTACTTCACAATCCAGTAGCAATCAGCCCCAGCATTTT.

This chain uses TRBV10-2 with TRBJ1-5; D is ambiguous. Trimming shortened V by 0 bases and J by 11 bases, and 17 bases separated the two germline ends. This CDR3 is 15 amino acids long. The V gene's germline CDR1 is WSHSY and CDR2 SAAADI. The DNA of the CDR3 is TGCGCCAGCAGTGAGTCAATTTGGGGAGGAACTACCCAGCATTTT. Protein: CASSESIWGGTTQHF.

The chain links TRBV30 to TRBJ2-2, with D tentatively TRBD1 or TRBD2 (5 bases each). In germline, CDR1 is GTSNPN, CDR2 SVGIG (reference sequence). The CDR3 consists of 15 residues. V was shortened by 5 bases and J by 6 bases, with 19 bases between the two germline ends. The CDR3 here is CAWGPFGGRAGELFF. In DNA form, the CDR3 reads TGTGCCTGGGGTCCGTTTGGGGGACGGGCCGGGGAGCTGTTTTTT.

J is TRBJ2-5 and V is TRBV5-1; 7 bases fit TRBD2. Germline CDR1 is SGHRS and CDR2 is YFSETQ. The CDR3 is made up of 14 amino acids. After removal of 0 bases from V and 5 bases from J, the junction contained 4 bases not matched to a gene. The CDR3 protein is CASSLAGGGETQYF. CDR3 nucleotides: TGCGCCAGCAGCTTGGCGGGAGGCGGGGAGACCCAGTACTTC.

The chain uses TRBV6-5 and TRBJ2-7; no firm D call. The V gene lost 4 bases and the J gene lost 2 bases, with 9 bases spanning the gap. The CDR3 is 13 amino acids. Germline lookup yields CDR1 MNHEY and CDR2 SVGAGI. The CDR3 DNA reads TGTGCCAGCAGTTTATTCGACACCTACGAGCAGTACTTC. Translated, it gives CASSLFDTYEQYF.

The chain links TRBV5-4 to TRBJ2-1; 7 bases are a match to TRBD1. With 1 base clipped from V and 0 bases from J, the junction kept 1 base outside the gene matches. Germline V lookup: CDR1 SGHNT, CDR2 YYREEE (reference sequence). The CDR3 length is 15 residues. CDR3 DNA sequence: TGTGCCAGCAGCTTGCGGACAGGCTCCTACAATGAGCAGTTCTTC. Translation gives CASSLRTGSYNEQFF.

The chain carries TRBV6-1 and TRBJ1-2; a weak D match, TRBD1 (5 bases). V was pared by 2 bases and J by 7 bases, with 17 bases between. Germline V gives CDR1 MNHNS, CDR2 SASEGT. There are 15 residues in the CDR3. For the CDR3, the DNA is TGTGCCAGCAGTGAATTTCAGGGCTTTCTGGGTGGCTACACCTTC. This sequence encodes CASSEFQGFLGGYTF.

The chain combines TRBV11-2 with TRBJ2-5, with D maybe TRBD2 (7 bases). This CDR3 region has 15 residues. V was clipped by 8 bases and J by 4 bases, with 20 bases between them. Germline assignment: CDR1 SGHAT and CDR2 FQNNGV. The DNA of the CDR3 is TGTGCCAGCCAACCGACGGGGGGCGAACGAGAGACCCAGTACTTC. Translation gives CASQPTGGERETQYF.

The chain joins TRBV7-9 to TRBJ1-6; no firm D call. Germline V CDR1 and CDR2: SEHNR, FQNEAQ (reference sequence). With 5 bases removed from V and 9 bases from J, the gap between germline ends came to 11 bases. The CDR3 is 13 amino acids. CDR3 coding DNA: TGTGCCAGCAGCCCCCCGGACCGTTCACCCCTCCACTTT. Translated, it gives CASSPPDRSPLHF. Supplemented by reference TRBV7-9 and TRBJ1-6, the full variable domain reads DTGVSQNPRHKITKRGQNVTFRCDPISEHNRLYWYRQTLGQGPEFLTYFQNEAQLEKSRLLSDRFSAERPKGSFSTLEIQRTEQGDSAMYLCASSPPDRSPLHFGNGTRLTVT.

The chain couples TRBV27 to TRBJ1-1; D gene uncertain. This CDR3 has 15 residues. V was clipped by 1 base and J by 1 base, with 10 bases between them. Germline CDR1 reads MNHEY; CDR2 reads SMNVEV (reference sequence). The CDR3 nucleotides read TGTGCCAGCAGTTTATTCCCAGGAGCGAACACTGAAGCTTTCTTT. This encodes CASSLFPGANTEAFF.

The chain recombines TRBV18 with TRBJ2-2, with 10 bases fitting TRBD1. This CDR3 region has 16 residues. The germline V gene has CDR1 KGHSH and CDR2 LQKENI. V gave up 8 bases and J gave up 5 bases; unmatched junction bases: 11. The CDR3 loop reads CASQEGQGFRTGELFF. The CDR3 nucleotides read TGTGCCAGCCAGGAGGGACAGGGGTTTCGAACCGGGGAGCTGTTTTTT.

This clone was recorded only once. The rearrangement uses TRBV5-1 and TRBJ2-7, with unresolved D. The V end was cut by 0 bases, the J end by 0 bases, with 7 bases between. The germline V gene has CDR1 SGHRS and CDR2 YFSETQ. CDR3 size: 14 residues. In DNA, the CDR3 is TGCGCCAGCAGCTTGGCAGAGGCCTCCTACGAGCAGTACTTC. Translation: CASSLAEASYEQYF.

V is TRBV4-2 and J is TRBJ2-7; 8 bases match TRBD2. The CDR3 has 13 amino acids. Per germline, CDR1 LGHNA and CDR2 YNFKEQ. V was pared by 4 bases and J by 3 bases, with 2 bases of the junction left unmatched. The CDR3 reads CASSRAGGYEQYF. The CDR3 nucleotides read TGTGCCAGCAGCCGGGCGGGGGGCTACGAGCAGTACTTC.

The chain recombines TRBV27 with TRBJ1-1; D is ambiguous. This CDR3 has 16 amino acids. Germline V gene sequence: CDR1 MNHEY, CDR2 SMNVEV (reference sequence). V shed 1 base and J shed 4 bases, with 16 bases lying between them. The CDR3 sequence is CASSLFPVGLGTEAFF. The CDR3 DNA sequence: TGTGCCAGCAGTTTATTCCCCGTTGGGTTGGGCACTGAAGCTTTCTTT.

The V gene is TRBV5-4, the J gene TRBJ1-3, with no clear D. CDR3 length equals 13 residues. Germline V gives CDR1 SGHNT, CDR2 YYREEE (reference sequence). The V end lost 7 bases, the J end lost 3 bases, and 11 bases lay between the germline ends. The CDR3 protein is CASGSPGGNTIYF. In DNA form, the CDR3 reads TGTGCCAGCGGCAGCCCGGGTGGAAACACCATATATTTT.

The chain links TRBV18 to TRBJ2-5; tentative D call: TRBD1 (6 bases). Per germline, CDR1 KGHSH and CDR2 LQKENI. Trimming took 1 base from V and 5 from J, leaving 14 bases between them. CDR3 length: 15 amino acids. The CDR3 nucleotides read TGTGCCAGCTCACCACTTTCAGGGGCCGGGGAGACCCAGTACTTC. Protein product: CASSPLSGAGETQYF.

The chain combines TRBV7-2 with TRBJ2-7; D not certain. The CDR3 contains 16 residues. CDR1 and CDR2 (germline): SGHTA, FQGNSA. V dropped 2 bases and J dropped 2 bases, with 16 bases sitting between them. The CDR3 loop reads CASSLNRVLRPYEQYF. CDR3 nucleotide sequence: TGTGCCAGCAGCTTAAACCGGGTCCTGAGACCCTACGAGCAGTACTTC. Using reference TRBV7-2 and TRBJ2-7 for the parts outside the CDR3, the full variable domain is GAGVSQSPSNKVTEKGKDVELRCDPISGHTALYWYRQSLGQGLEFLIYFQGNSAPDKSGLPSDRFSAERTGGSVSTLTIQRTQQEDSAVYLCASSLNRVLRPYEQYFGPGTRLTVT.

This clone came up a few times. The chain recombines TRBV2 with TRBJ1-1, with D possibly matching TRBD1 (5 bases). The CDR3 has 13 residues. Germline V lookup: CDR1 SNHLY, CDR2 FYNNEI. Trimming removed 6 bases at V and 0 bases at J, with 8 bases between. The CDR3 DNA sequence: TGTGCCAGCAGCCCAGGGTTGAACACTGAAGCTTTCTTT. It is translated as CASSPGLNTEAFF.

The V and J genes are TRBV14 and TRBJ2-5; TRBD2 matches at 8 bases. The CDR3 extends over 16 amino acids. The V gene's germline CDR1 is SGHDN and CDR2 FVKESK. Trimming took 3 bases from V and 4 from J; bases not matched to a gene: 10. CDR3 DNA: TGTGCCAGCAGCCACCGGGAGGGGACTCTGGGAGAGACCCAGTACTTC. The encoded protein is CASSHREGTLGETQYF.

This clone showed up just once. The rearrangement uses TRBV2 and TRBJ1-4; TRBD1 aligns across 11 bases. The germline gives CDR1 SNHLY, CDR2 FYNNEI. The CDR3 is 14 amino acids. J lost 5 bases, V lost 7 bases, and 3 bases had no gene match. The DNA for the CDR3 is TGTGCCAGCATTAGGGACAGGGGGAATGAAAAACTGTTTTTT. Residues: CASIRDRGNEKLFF.